The clone carrying this T cell receptor beta chain was observed many times. The antigen is undetermined. This entry belongs to a study of T-cell memory formation after mild COVID-19. Study-level background: Clusters were largely donor specific. Whole-study findings and limits: Contracting clones, day 15 to 85, had balanced CD4/CD8, and later expanders favored CD4+.

V was pared by 6 bases and J by 1 base, with 16 bases between. The CDR3 runs to 16 residues. CDR1 and CDR2 from the germline V gene are SEHNR and FQNEAQ (reference sequence). TCRdb redid the calling of the 5' RACE reads with MiXCR, one entry per CDR3 protein. The profile shows 200,000 or so distinct CDR3 sequences, roughly 10% of them singletons. The sample consisted of PBMCs or a T cell subset sorted from them (not recorded which). The chain links TRBV7-9 to TRBJ2-1, with a weak D call TRBD1 (6 bases). The source of this sequence is a man between 18 and 35 years old who had mild COVID-19 (a few samples of this study predate the infection). Cell type and time point are not known. The CDR3 reads CASRANPGVSYNEQFF. The CDR3 DNA reads as TGTGCCAGCAGAGCCAACCCAGGGGTTTCCTACAATGAGCAGTTCTTC.